The TCR beta chain under discussion was sequenced for a study of cytomegalovirus exposure and HLA in healthy donors. Vbeta (60) and Jbeta (13) primers were used in the PCR. Assay: immunoSEQ multiplex PCR; the TCRdb copy retains only in-frame clones and omits some. The sample yields roughly 250,000 clones, 84% seen once. About this clone itself: Antigen specificity is unknown.

The germline V gene has CDR1 SGDLS and CDR2 YYNGEE. V was clipped by 0 bases and J by 10 bases; unmatched bases: 5. This CDR3 region has 14 residues. Findings and limits, study-wide: An analysis done earlier found most TCR beta V segments productive about 87% or about 30% of the time. The study labeled 180 or so TCR beta chains cytomegalovirus-associated. Most subjects had HLA-A and HLA-B alleles reportedly predicted accurately by TCR beta sequences. In a later analysis, TCR association rates varied by HLA locus: DRB1 most, HLA-C fewest.

The sample taken for sequencing was PBMCs. This TCR was recovered from a woman in her thirties or forties in good health and CMV-seropositive. V and J are TRBV9 and TRBJ1-5; 9 positions agree with TRBD1. The CDR3 DNA follows: TGTGCCAGCAGCGTAGCAGGACAGGGGTTTCCCCAGCATTTT. It encodes CASSVAGQGFPQHF.